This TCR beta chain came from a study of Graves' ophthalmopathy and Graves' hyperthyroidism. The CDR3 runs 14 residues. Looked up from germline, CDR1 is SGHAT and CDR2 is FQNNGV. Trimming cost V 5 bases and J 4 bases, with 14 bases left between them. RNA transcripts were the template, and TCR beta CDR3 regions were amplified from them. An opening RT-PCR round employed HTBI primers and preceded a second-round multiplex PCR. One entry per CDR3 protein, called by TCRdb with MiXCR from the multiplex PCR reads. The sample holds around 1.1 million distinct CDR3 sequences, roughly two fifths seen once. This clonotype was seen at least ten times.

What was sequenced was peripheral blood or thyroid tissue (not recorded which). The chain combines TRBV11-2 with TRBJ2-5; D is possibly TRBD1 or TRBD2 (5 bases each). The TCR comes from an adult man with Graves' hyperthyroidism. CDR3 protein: CASSPTWGRETQYF. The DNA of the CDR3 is TGTGCCAGCAGCCCCACGTGGGGGAGAGAGACCCAGTACTTC.